The 19 T cell receptor beta chains given below trace back to one sample, sequenced in a study of regulatory T cells in long-lasting Graves disease. Time point denoted: newly diagnosed GD, antithyroid drugs for less than 3 months. PBMCs provided the RNA from which the TCR library was made. Assembly of TCR beta libraries relied on iRepertoire HTBI primers together with Arm-PCR of CDR3 regions. TCRdb redid the calling of the multiplex PCR reads with MiXCR, one entry per CDR3 protein. This table holds some 490,000 distinct CDR3 sequences, 12% found once. The data were also submitted as part of a second study, on T cells in Graves' hyperthyroidism and ophthalmopathy.

This material consisted of peripheral blood mononuclear cells (PBMCs), taken at new diagnosis, from a patient treated with antithyroid drugs. The receptors stem from a woman aged 30 to 39 with Graves disease.

This clonotype was observed many times. One base away lies a much larger clone, so this may be a sequencing read error. The V call is TRBV7-2, the J call TRBJ1-2; D unclear. The V and J ends lost 2 bases and 6 bases respectively, with 4 bases between them. This CDR3 has 11 amino acids. From germline, CDR1 is SGHTA and CDR2 FQGNSA. The CDR3 here is CASSLRNGYTF. CDR3 bases: TGTGCCAGCAGCTTAAGGAATGGCTACACCTTC.

The genes are TRBV12-3 or TRBV12-4 and TRBJ1-2, with 7 bases aligning to TRBD1. This CDR3 spans 13 amino acids. Unmatched junction bases numbered 9, after V lost 4 bases and J lost 10 bases. As DNA, the CDR3 is TGTGCCAGCAGTTCGGTACAGGGGATCATCTACACCTTC. It is translated as CASSSVQGIIYTF.

This clonotype occurred many times. This chain uses TRBV19 with TRBJ1-5; D perhaps matches TRBD1 (5 bases). Trimming took 1 base from V and 8 from J, leaving 15 bases between them. Germline V gene sequence: CDR1 LNHDA, CDR2 SQIVND (reference sequence). The CDR3 runs to 15 residues. The CDR3 here is CASSIVSGAPKPQHF. DNA of the CDR3: TGTGCCAGTAGTATAGTGTCCGGGGCCCCTAAGCCCCAGCATTTT.

To note about this clonotype: A much larger clone sits a single nucleotide away, making a read error possible. The conserved final phenylalanine or tryptophan is absent from the CDR3, which likely points to a read error. The chain employs TRBV11-2 and TRBJ1-1, with D hard to call. CDR1 and CDR2 from the germline V gene are SGHAT and FQNNGV. V shed 3 bases and J shed 4 bases, with 21 bases lying between them. The CDR3 sequence is 17 residues long. CDR3 sequence reads: CASSFHPGAILGTEAFS. The CDR3 DNA follows: TGTGCCAGCAGCTTTCACCCGGGTGCCATCCTAGGCACTGAAGCTTTCTCT.

This clonotype has ten or more counts. This chain connects TRBV6-5 to TRBJ1-6, with D perhaps matching TRBD1 (6 bases). CDR3 length: 18 amino acids. Per germline, CDR1 MNHEY and CDR2 SVGAGI. V was pared by 3 bases and J by 5 bases, with 20 bases between. CDR3 protein: CASSYMGGGRANNSPLHF. In DNA form, the CDR3 reads TGTGCCAGCAGTTATATGGGGGGGGGGCGAGCAAATAATTCACCCCTCCACTTT.

This clonotype has a count of ten or more. This chain connects TRBV19 to TRBJ1-1, with D hard to call. Germline V CDR1 and CDR2: LNHDA, SQIVND (reference sequence). The CDR3 is made up of 13 amino acids. The CDR3 protein is CDRYSGGNTEAFF. For the CDR3, the DNA is TGTGACAGATATTCAGGTGGGAACACTGAAGCTTTCTTT.

As for this clonotype: A much bigger clone sits one base away, suggesting this may be a read error. This is likely a read error, given that the CDR3 carries no conserved phenylalanine or tryptophan at its end. The genes are TRBV9 and TRBJ1-5; 9 bases fit TRBD1. Germline-derived CDR1 and CDR2 are SGDLS and YYNGEE. The CDR3 extends over 18 amino acids. The V gene end was trimmed by 5 bases and the J gene end by 3 bases; junction bases not matched to a gene: 15. The chain's CDR3 is CASRPMTRDRAYNQPQHI. The CDR3 region has the DNA TGTGCCAGCAGACCAATGACCCGGGACAGGGCCTACAATCAGCCCCAGCATATT.

This clonotype was counted many times. The V call is TRBV18, the J call TRBJ1-1; D is undetermined. From germline, CDR1 is KGHSH and CDR2 LQKENI. The ends were cut back, 0 bases at V and 8 bases at J, with 7 bases in the middle. The CDR3 spans 12 residues. In DNA form, the CDR3 reads TGTGCCAGCTCACCACCGTTAGCCGAAGCTTTCTTT. Protein: CASSPPLAEAFF.

At least ten counts were recorded for this clonotype. The rearrangement links TRBV2 to TRBJ2-3; the D gene is possibly TRBD1 (5 bases). The length of the CDR3 is 13 residues. V was shortened by 6 bases and J by 1 base, with 8 bases between the two germline ends. CDR1 is SNHLY and CDR2 is FYNNEI in the germline V gene. CDR3: CASRIRGTDTQYF. The CDR3 nucleotides are TGTGCCAGCAGAATCAGGGGCACAGATACGCAGTATTTT.

This clonotype occurred many times. One end of the junction varies from germline; a read error may be responsible. The rearrangement joins TRBV2 to TRBJ2-7, with TRBD1 identical over 7 bases. Germline values: CDR1 SNHLY, CDR2 FYNNEI. This CDR3 has 15 residues. CDR3 in amino acids: CAGRVRDSPSYEQYF. CDR3 nucleotides: TGTGCCGGCAGGGTCCGGGACAGTCCGTCCTACGAGCAGTACTTC.

Many counts were recorded for this clonotype. The chain is built from TRBV7-2 and TRBJ2-1, with 11 bases matching TRBD2. From germline, CDR1 is SGHTA and CDR2 FQGNSA. J gave up 7 bases and V 5 bases, and 16 bases lay outside the gene matches. The CDR3 sequence is 18 residues long. CDR3 loop: CASSLWSLAGGRPNEQFF. The CDR3, as DNA: TGTGCCAGCAGCCTATGGAGCCTAGCGGGAGGCAGACCAAATGAGCAGTTCTTC.

This clonotype was recorded at least ten times. This sequence joins TRBV19 and TRBJ2-1, with 10 bases fitting TRBD1. Looked up from germline, CDR1 is LNHDA and CDR2 is SQIVND (reference sequence). This CDR3 spans 14 amino acids. With V trimmed by 8 bases and J by 4 bases, 5 bases remained unmatched. CDR3 coding DNA: TGTGCCAGTGCCGGGACAGGGGTGTACAATGAGCAGTTCTTC. Translation gives CASAGTGVYNEQFF.

This clonotype was counted many times. This chain's CDR3 is CASSEGQKETQYF. CDR3 nucleotide sequence: TGTGCCAGCAGTGAAGGGCAGAAAGAGACCCAGTACTTC. The chain couples TRBV6-2 or TRBV6-3 to TRBJ2-5; the D is unclear. Germline V CDR1 and CDR2: MNHEY, SVGEGT. The CDR3 is 13 residues long. Trimming stripped 5 bases from V and 3 bases from J, with 10 bases between.

The rearrangement joins TRBV7-2 to TRBJ2-1; D could derive from TRBD1 or TRBD2 (6 bases each). Trimming took 3 bases from V and 8 from J, leaving 20 bases between them. The CDR3 covers 16 residues. Germline CDR1 SGHTA, CDR2 FQGNSA. CDR3 sequence reads: CASSLSARGAGHEQFF. The CDR3 DNA reads as TGTGCCAGCAGCTTGAGCGCGAGGGGGGCAGGGCATGAGCAGTTCTTC.

This clonotype was observed at least ten times. For the CDR3, the DNA is TGTGCCAGCAGCTTAGCTGGGACACAAAATGGCGATGAGCAGTTCTTC. This codes for CASSLAGTQNGDEQFF. The rearrangement joins TRBV7-2 to TRBJ2-1, with D perhaps TRBD1 (6 bases). V was pared by 0 bases and J by 8 bases, with 17 bases between. This CDR3 has 16 amino acids. Germline CDR1 is SGHTA and CDR2 is FQGNSA.

With respect to this clonotype: This may stem from a read error, because a much larger clone lies one nucleotide away. CDR3 in DNA: TGTGCCAGCGCCAGCGGCCTAGTCCACAATGAGCAGTTCTTC. It codes for CASASGLVHNEQFF. The chain has TRBV12-3 or TRBV12-4 and TRBJ2-1; the D gene is possibly TRBD2 (5 bases). The CDR3 spans 14 residues. Trimming left V 8 bases short and J 5 bases short, with 16 bases between.

This clonotype was seen at least ten times. The chain recombines TRBV19 with TRBJ2-1, with TRBD2 identical over 8 bases. Germline V gives CDR1 LNHDA, CDR2 SQIVND (reference sequence). This CDR3 is built from 17 residues. The trim removed 4 bases at V and 8 bases at J, leaving 16 bases unmatched. The CDR3 here is CASSTTPGGGRSYEQFF. For the CDR3, the DNA is TGTGCCAGTAGTACCACCCCAGGAGGCGGGAGGAGTTATGAGCAGTTCTTC. Complete variable domain (other parts from reference TRBV19 and TRBJ2-1): DGGITQSPKYLFRKEGQNVTLSCEQNLNHDAMYWYRQDPGQGLRLIYYSQIVNDFQKGDIAEGYSVSREKKESFPLTVTSAQKNPTAFYLCASSTTPGGGRSYEQFFGPGTRLTVL.

In this sample, this clonotype turned up a few times. The chain couples TRBV28 to TRBJ2-5; 8 bases fit TRBD2. The germline V gene encodes CDR1 MDHEN and CDR2 SYDVKM. Germline trimming cut 4 bases from V and 2 bases from J; bases unmatched to any gene: 6. The CDR3 is made up of 15 amino acids. CDR3 in amino acids: CASSWSGRPQETQYF. CDR3 bases: TGTGCCAGCAGTTGGAGCGGGAGACCACAAGAGACCCAGTACTTC.

The chain uses TRBV20-1 and TRBJ1-2; D gene uncertain. Germline CDR1 and CDR2: DFQATT and SNEGSKA (reference sequence). The CDR3 is 13 residues long. The V and J ends lost 3 bases and 4 bases respectively, with 12 bases between them. The CDR3 bases are TGCAGTGCTAGTCTGGACTACCCCTATGGCTACACCTTC. It codes for CSASLDYPYGYTF.